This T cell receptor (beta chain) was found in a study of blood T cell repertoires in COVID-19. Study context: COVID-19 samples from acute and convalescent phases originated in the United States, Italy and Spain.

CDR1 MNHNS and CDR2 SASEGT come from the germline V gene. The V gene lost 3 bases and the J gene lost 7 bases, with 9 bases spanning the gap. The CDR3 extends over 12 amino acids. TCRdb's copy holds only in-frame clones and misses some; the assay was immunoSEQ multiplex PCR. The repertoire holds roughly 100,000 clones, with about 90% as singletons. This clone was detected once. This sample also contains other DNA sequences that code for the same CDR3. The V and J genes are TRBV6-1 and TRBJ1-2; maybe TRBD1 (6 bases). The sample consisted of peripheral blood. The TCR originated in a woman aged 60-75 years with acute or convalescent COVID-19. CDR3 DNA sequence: TGTGCCAGCAGTGATTGGGGGCGTGGCTACACCTTC. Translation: CASSDWGRGYTF.